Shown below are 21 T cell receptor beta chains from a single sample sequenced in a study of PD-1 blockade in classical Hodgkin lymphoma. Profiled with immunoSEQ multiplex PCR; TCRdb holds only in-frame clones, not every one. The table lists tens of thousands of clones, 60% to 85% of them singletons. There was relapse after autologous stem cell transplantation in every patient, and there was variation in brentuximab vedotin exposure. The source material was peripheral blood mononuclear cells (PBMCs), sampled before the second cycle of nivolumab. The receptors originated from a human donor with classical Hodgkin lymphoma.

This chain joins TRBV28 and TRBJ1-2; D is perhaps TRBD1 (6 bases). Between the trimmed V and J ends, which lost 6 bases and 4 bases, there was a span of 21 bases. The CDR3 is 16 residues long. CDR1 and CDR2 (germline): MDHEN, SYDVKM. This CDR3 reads CASSPGGGSVVYGYTF. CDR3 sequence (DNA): TGTGCCAGCAGCCCCGGCGGGGGCTCAGTAGTCTATGGCTACACCTTC.

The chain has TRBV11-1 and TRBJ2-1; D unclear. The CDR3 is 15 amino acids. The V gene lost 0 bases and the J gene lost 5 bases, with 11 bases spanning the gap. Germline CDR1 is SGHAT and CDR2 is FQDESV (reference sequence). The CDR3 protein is CASSLAHGRNNEQFF. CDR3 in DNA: TGTGCCAGCAGCTTAGCCCACGGCAGAAACAATGAGCAGTTCTTC.

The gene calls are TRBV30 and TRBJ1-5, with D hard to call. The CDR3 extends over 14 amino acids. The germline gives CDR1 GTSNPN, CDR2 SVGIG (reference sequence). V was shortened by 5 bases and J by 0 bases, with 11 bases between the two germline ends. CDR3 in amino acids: CAWATSYSNQPQHF. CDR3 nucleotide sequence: TGTGCCTGGGCAACGTCTTATAGCAATCAGCCCCAGCATTTT.

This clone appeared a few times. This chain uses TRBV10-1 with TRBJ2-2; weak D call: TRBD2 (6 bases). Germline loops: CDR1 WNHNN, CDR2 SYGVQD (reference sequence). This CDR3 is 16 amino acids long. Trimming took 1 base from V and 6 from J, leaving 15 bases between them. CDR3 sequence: CASSEFEPGEAGELFF. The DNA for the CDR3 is TGCGCCAGCAGTGAGTTCGAGCCGGGAGAGGCCGGGGAGCTGTTTTTT.

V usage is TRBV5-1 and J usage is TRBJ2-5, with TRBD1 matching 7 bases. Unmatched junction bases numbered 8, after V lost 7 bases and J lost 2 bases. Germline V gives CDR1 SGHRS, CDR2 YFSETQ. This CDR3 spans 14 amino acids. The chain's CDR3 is CASQPRQGQETQYF. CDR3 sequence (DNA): TGCGCCAGCCAACCTAGACAGGGTCAAGAGACCCAGTACTTC.

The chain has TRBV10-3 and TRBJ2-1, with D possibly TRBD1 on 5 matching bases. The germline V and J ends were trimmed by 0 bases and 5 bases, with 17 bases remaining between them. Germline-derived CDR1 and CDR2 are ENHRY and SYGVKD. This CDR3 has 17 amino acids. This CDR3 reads CAISESKGQGLNNEQFF. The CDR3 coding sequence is TGTGCCATCAGTGAGTCGAAAGGGCAGGGCCTCAACAATGAGCAGTTCTTC.

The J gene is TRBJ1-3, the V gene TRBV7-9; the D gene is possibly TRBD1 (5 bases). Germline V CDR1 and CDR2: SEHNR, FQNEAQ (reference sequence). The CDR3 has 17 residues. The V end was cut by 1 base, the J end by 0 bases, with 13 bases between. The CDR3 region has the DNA TGTGCCAGCAGCTTAGTTGCCAGGGCCTCCTCTGGAAACACCATATATTTT. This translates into CASSLVARASSGNTIYF.

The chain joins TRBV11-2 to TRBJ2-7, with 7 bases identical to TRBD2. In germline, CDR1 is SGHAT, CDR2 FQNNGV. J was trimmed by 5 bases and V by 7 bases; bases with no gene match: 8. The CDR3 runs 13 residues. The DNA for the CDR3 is TGTGCCAGCAACCGCGGGAGTACCCACGAGCAGTACTTC. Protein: CASNRGSTHEQYF.

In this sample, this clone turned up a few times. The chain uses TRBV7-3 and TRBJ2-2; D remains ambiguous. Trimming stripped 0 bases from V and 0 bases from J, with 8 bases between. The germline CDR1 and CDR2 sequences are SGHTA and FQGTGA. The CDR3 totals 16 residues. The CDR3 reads CASSLTRLTNTGELFF. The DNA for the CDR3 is TGTGCCAGCAGCTTAACGAGGCTAACGAACACCGGGGAGCTGTTTTTT.

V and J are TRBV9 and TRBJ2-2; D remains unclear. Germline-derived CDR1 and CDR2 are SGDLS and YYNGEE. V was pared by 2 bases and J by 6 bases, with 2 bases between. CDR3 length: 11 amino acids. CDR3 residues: CASSVPGELFF. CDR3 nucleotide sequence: TGTGCCAGCAGCGTGCCCGGGGAGCTGTTTTTT.

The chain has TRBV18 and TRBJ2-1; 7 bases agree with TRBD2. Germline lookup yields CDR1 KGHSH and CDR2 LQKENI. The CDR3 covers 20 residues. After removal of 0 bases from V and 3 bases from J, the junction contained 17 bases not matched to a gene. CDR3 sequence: CASSPPLQDAGAGHYNEQFF. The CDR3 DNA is TGTGCCAGCTCACCACCTCTCCAGGATGCGGGAGCGGGTCACTACAATGAGCAGTTCTTC. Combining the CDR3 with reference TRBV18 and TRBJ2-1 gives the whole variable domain NAGVMQNPRHLVRRRGQEARLRCSPMKGHSHVYWYRQLPEEGLKFMVYLQKENIIDESGMPKERFSAEFPKEGPSILRIQQVVRGDSAAYFCASSPPLQDAGAGHYNEQFFGPGTRLTVL.

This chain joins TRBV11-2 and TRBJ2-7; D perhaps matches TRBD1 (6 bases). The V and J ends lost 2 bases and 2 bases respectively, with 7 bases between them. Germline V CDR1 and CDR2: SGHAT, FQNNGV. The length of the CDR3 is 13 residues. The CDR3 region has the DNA TGTGCCAGCAGCTTATGGGACACCTACGAGCAGTACTTC. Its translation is CASSLWDTYEQYF.

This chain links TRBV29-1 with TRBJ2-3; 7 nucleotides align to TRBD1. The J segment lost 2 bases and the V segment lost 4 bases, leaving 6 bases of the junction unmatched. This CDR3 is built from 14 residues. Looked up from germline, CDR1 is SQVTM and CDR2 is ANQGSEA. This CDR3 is CSVASGTVTDTQYF. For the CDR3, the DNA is TGCAGCGTTGCCTCAGGGACAGTCACAGATACGCAGTATTTT.

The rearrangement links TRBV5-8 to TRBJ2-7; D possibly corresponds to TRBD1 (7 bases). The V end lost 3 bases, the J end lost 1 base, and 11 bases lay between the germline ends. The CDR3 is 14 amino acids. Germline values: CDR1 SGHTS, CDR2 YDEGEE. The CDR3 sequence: CASSWGDSSYEQYF. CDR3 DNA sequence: TGTGCCAGCAGCTGGGGGGACAGTTCCTACGAGCAGTACTTC.

The CDR3 sequence: CSVESLAANEQFF. For the CDR3, the DNA is TGCAGCGTTGAATCTCTAGCGGCCAATGAGCAGTTCTTC. The V gene is TRBV29-1, the J gene TRBJ2-1, with 7 nucleotides matching TRBD2. Per germline, CDR1 SQVTM and CDR2 ANQGSEA. The CDR3 is made up of 13 amino acids. V lost 2 bases to trimming and J lost 6 bases; unmatched junction nucleotides: 4.

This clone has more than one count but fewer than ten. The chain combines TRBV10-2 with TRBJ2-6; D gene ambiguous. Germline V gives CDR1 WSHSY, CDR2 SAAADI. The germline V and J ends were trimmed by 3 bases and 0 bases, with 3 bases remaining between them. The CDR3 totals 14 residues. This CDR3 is CASSDRSGANVLTF. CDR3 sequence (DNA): TGCGCCAGCAGTGACCGCTCTGGGGCCAACGTCCTGACTTTC.

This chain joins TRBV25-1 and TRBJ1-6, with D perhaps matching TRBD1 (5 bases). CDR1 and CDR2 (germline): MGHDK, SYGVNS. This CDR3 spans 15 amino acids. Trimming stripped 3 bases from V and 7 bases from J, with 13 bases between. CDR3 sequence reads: CASSEARGGNSPLHF. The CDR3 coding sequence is TGTGCCAGCAGTGAGGCCCGGGGGGGGAATTCACCCCTCCACTTT.

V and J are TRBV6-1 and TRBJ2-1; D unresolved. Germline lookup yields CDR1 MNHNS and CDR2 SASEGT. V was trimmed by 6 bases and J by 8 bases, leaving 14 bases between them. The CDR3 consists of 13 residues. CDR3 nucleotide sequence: TGTGCCAGCAGCCGGCTACATGTTGATGAGCAGTTCTTC. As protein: CASSRLHVDEQFF.

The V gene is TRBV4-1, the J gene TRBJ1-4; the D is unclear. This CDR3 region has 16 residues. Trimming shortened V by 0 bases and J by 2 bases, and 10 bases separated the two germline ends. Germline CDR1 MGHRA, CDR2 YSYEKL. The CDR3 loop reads CASSQDPTYTNEKLFF. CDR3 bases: TGCGCCAGCAGCCAAGACCCTACCTATACTAATGAAAAACTGTTTTTT.

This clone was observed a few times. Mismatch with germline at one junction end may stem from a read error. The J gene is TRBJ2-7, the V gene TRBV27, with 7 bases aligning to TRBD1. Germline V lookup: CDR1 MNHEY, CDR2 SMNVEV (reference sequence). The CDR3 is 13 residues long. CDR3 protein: CATSPRGNYEQYF. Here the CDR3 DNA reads TGTGCCACCAGTCCCAGGGGGAACTACGAGCAGTACTTC.

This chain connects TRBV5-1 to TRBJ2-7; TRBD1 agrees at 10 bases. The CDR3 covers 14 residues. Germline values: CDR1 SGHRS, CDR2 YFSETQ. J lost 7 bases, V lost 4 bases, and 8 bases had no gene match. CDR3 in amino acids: CASSASGTGEEQYF. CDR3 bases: TGCGCCAGCAGCGCCTCCGGGACAGGGGAAGAGCAGTACTTC.